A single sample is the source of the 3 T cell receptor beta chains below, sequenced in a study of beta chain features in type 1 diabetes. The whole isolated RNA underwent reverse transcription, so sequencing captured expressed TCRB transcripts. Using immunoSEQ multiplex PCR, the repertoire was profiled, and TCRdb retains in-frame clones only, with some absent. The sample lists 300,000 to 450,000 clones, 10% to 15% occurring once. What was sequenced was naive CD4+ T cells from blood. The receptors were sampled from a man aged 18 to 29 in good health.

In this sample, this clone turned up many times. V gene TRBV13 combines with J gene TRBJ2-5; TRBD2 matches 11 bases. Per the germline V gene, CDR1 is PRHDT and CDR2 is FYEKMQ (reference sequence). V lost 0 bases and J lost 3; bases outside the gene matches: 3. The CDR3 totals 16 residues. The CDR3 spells CASSLGSGLAEETQYF. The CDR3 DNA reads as TGTGCCAGCAGCTTAGGCTCGGGACTAGCGGAAGAGACCCAGTACTTC.

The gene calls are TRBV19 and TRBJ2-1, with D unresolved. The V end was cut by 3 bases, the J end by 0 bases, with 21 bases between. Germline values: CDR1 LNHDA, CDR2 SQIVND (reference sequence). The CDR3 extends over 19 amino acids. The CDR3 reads CASSIIGSSPQSSYNEQFF. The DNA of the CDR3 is TGTGCCAGTAGTATTATCGGGTCCTCACCCCAGAGCTCCTACAATGAGCAGTTCTTC.

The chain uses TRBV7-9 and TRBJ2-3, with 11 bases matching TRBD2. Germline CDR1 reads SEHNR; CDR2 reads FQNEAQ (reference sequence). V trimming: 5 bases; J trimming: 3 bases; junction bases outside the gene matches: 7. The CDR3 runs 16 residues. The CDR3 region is CASSTGLAGITDTQYF. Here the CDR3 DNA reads TGTGCCAGCAGCACTGGACTAGCGGGTATTACAGATACGCAGTATTTT.